This T cell receptor beta chain was found in a study of T cell changes during pregnancy in multiple sclerosis. Assay used: immunoSEQ multiplex PCR; TCRdb lists only in-frame clones, some missing. The data hold under 95,000 clones, with around 95% observed a single time. J lost 7 bases, V lost 0 bases, and 4 bases had no gene match. Germline CDR1 reads LGHNA; CDR2 reads YSLEER. The CDR3 totals 15 residues. The source of this sequence is a female donor in good health, enrolled as a control in a pregnancy study. Here the sequenced sample was peripheral blood, taken in the second trimester of pregnancy. The rearrangement links TRBV4-3 to TRBJ2-4; 9 bases match TRBD2. CDR3 residues: CASSQDWAGGNIQYF. CDR3 in DNA: TGCGCCAGCAGCCAAGATTGGGCGGGGGGGAACATTCAGTACTTC.